The 32 T cell receptor beta chains listed next were all sequenced from one sample in a study of T-cell reconstitution after alpha-beta-depleted transplantation in children. During its preparation, the TCRbeta library received unique molecular identifiers. TCRdb re-derived calls from the PCR reads in MiXCR, one entry per CDR3 protein. The repertoire includes over 150,000 distinct CDR3 sequences, approximately 7% of them detected once, and 5.5% sits in the top ten. The sample in question was PBMCs, obtained before TCRalphabeta/CD19-depleted stem cell transplant. These receptors were taken from a boy between 2 and 10 years old with acute lymphoblastic leukemia, due to receive a stem cell transplant.

At least ten counts were recorded for this clonotype. The V and J genes are TRBV29-1 and TRBJ2-7; 9 nucleotides line up with TRBD2. Germline-derived CDR1 and CDR2 are SQVTM and ANQGSEA. The V segment lost 7 bases and the J segment 2 bases; nucleotides outside the gene matches: 6. The CDR3 is 13 residues long. The CDR3 loop is CSAASGEAYEQYF. The DNA of the CDR3 is TGCAGCGCCGCTAGCGGGGAAGCCTACGAGCAGTACTTC.

This clonotype was picked up many times. The genes are TRBV6-6 and TRBJ2-3; D unresolved. V lost 6 bases, J lost 0 bases, and 4 bases lay in between. Germline V lookup: CDR1 MNHNY, CDR2 SVGAGI (reference sequence). The CDR3 has 12 residues. The CDR3 loop reads CASRDSTDTQYF. CDR3 in DNA: TGTGCCAGCAGAGACAGCACAGATACGCAGTATTTT.

This clonotype has just a few counts. This chain connects TRBV2 to TRBJ2-1; 10 bases are a match to TRBD2. This CDR3 has 18 residues. Germline-derived CDR1 and CDR2 are SNHLY and FYNNEI. V was clipped by 10 bases and J by 4 bases; unmatched bases: 19. CDR3 sequence: CAICFARSGRALYNEQFF. CDR3 sequence (DNA): TGTGCCATCTGTTTCGCTCGCAGCGGGAGGGCTTTATACAATGAGCAGTTCTTC.

This clonotype was observed a few times. The genes are TRBV20-1 and TRBJ1-2, with a weak D call TRBD1 (5 bases). Germline CDR1 reads DFQATT; CDR2 reads SNEGSKA (reference sequence). This CDR3 region has 14 residues. Trimming stripped 4 bases from V and 10 bases from J, with 22 bases between. CDR3 bases: TGCAGTGCTAAGAAATCGGACAATCGCATTGACTACACCTTC. The encoded protein is CSAKKSDNRIDYTF.

This clonotype has ten or more counts. This rearrangement joins TRBV28 to TRBJ1-1; 7 nucleotides match TRBD1. Germline V gene lookup returns CDR1 MDHEN and CDR2 SYDVKM. The CDR3 totals 12 residues. V lost 5 bases to trimming and J lost 9 bases; unmatched junction nucleotides: 6. The CDR3, as DNA: TGTGCCAGCAGTGCGAGACAGGGAAAAGCTTTCTTT. Protein sequence: CASSARQGKAFF.

There are many counts of this clonotype. J is TRBJ2-1 and V is TRBV5-1, with 7 nucleotides matching TRBD1. Germline CDR1 SGHRS, CDR2 YFSETQ. The V gene end was trimmed by 4 bases and the J gene end by 4 bases; junction bases not matched to a gene: 5. The CDR3 runs 14 residues. Here the CDR3 reads CASSHRTGYNEQFF. The CDR3 nucleotides are TGCGCCAGCAGCCATAGGACAGGTTACAATGAGCAGTTCTTC.

This clonotype came up many times. V and J are TRBV6-4 and TRBJ2-3; perhaps TRBD2 as D (6 bases). CDR1 is MRHNA and CDR2 is SNTAGT in the germline V gene. This CDR3 has 16 amino acids. V was shortened by 7 bases and J by 0 bases, with 17 bases between the two germline ends. The CDR3: CASNNGTPSSTDTQYF. CDR3 coding DNA: TGTGCCAGCAACAACGGGACTCCATCTAGCACAGATACGCAGTATTTT.

This clonotype has just a few counts. The chain employs TRBV20-1 and TRBJ2-4; 7 bases line up with TRBD2. The J segment lost 8 bases and the V segment lost 0 bases, leaving 10 bases of the junction unmatched. The CDR3 contains 15 residues. The germline CDR1 and CDR2 sequences are DFQATT and SNEGSKA (reference sequence). Written as DNA, the CDR3 is TGCAGTGCTAGAGATTGGTCTGCGGGAGTGGACATTCAGTACTTC. Its protein is CSARDWSAGVDIQYF.

This clonotype has more than one count but fewer than ten. DNA of the CDR3: TGTGCCAGCAGGAGTACAGTTGGGGATCAGCCCCAGCATTTT. This sequence encodes CASRSTVGDQPQHF. This chain joins TRBV6-1 and TRBJ1-5; D gene ambiguous. Trimming shortened V by 6 bases and J by 5 bases, and 14 bases separated the two germline ends. CDR1 is MNHNS, CDR2 SASEGT, per germline. The CDR3 is 14 residues long.

This sequence joins TRBV6-1 and TRBJ1-2; weak D call: TRBD1 (6 bases). The V gene's germline CDR1 is MNHNS and CDR2 SASEGT. The CDR3 has 14 residues. V was pared by 5 bases and J by 2 bases, with 12 bases between. The CDR3 sequence is CASSRPQGNYGYTF. Here the CDR3 DNA reads TGTGCCAGCAGTCGACCCCAGGGGAACTATGGCTACACCTTC.

In its sample, this clonotype was seen many times. The chain employs TRBV28 and TRBJ1-4, with D unclear. Germline values: CDR1 MDHEN, CDR2 SYDVKM. CDR3 length: 15 amino acids. V lost 5 bases, J lost 0 bases, and 10 bases lay in between. The CDR3 is CASSPTLPTNEKLFF. The CDR3 bases are TGTGCCAGCAGTCCTACTTTGCCAACTAATGAAAAACTGTTTTTT.

This clonotype was seen repeatedly, ten times or more. This chain joins TRBV28 and TRBJ1-2; possible D gene TRBD1, 6 bases. The CDR3 runs to 17 residues. Germline-derived CDR1 and CDR2 are MDHEN and SYDVKM. Trimming removed 6 bases at V and 0 bases at J, with 20 bases between. The DNA of the CDR3 is TGTGCCAGCAGCCCCATCCCTTGGGCAGGGGCTAACTATGGCTACACCTTC. This translates into CASSPIPWAGANYGYTF.

On this clonotype: A much more abundant neighbour one base away suggests this may be a read error. The CDR3 end shows no conserved phenylalanine or tryptophan, and so a read error is likely. The chain has TRBV11-2 and TRBJ2-5; no reliable D call. The CDR3 extends over 14 amino acids. V dropped 5 bases and J dropped 0 bases, with 10 bases sitting between them. Germline V lookup: CDR1 SGHAT, CDR2 FQNNGV. As DNA, the CDR3 is TGTGCCAGCAGCCGTTTTTTGTACCAAGAGACCCAGTACTGC. Amino acid sequence: CASSRFLYQETQYC.

At least ten counts were recorded for this clonotype. The chain combines TRBV14 with TRBJ1-1; unclear D gene. Per germline, CDR1 SGHDN and CDR2 FVKESK. The CDR3 has 13 residues. Trimming removed 3 bases from V and 4 bases from J, with 9 bases in between. This CDR3 is CASSQGQITEAFF. The CDR3 nucleotides read TGTGCCAGCAGCCAGGGCCAGATCACTGAAGCTTTCTTT.

This chain links TRBV18 with TRBJ2-3; TRBD1 matches at 9 bases. The CDR3 is made up of 16 amino acids. V shed 2 bases, J shed 6 bases, and the junction held 9 bases outside the gene matches. Looked up from germline, CDR1 is KGHSH and CDR2 is LQKENI. CDR3: CASSPNWDRVEDTQYF. The CDR3 DNA reads TGTGCCAGCTCACCAAATTGGGACAGGGTCGAGGATACGCAGTATTTT.

This clonotype was detected a few times. The chain recombines TRBV6-1 with TRBJ2-3, with 13 bases aligning to TRBD2. This CDR3 is 15 amino acids long. The J segment lost 4 bases and the V segment lost 6 bases, leaving 4 bases of the junction unmatched. Germline CDR1 is MNHNS and CDR2 is SASEGT. The CDR3 DNA reads TGTGCCAGCAGCCGACTAGCGGGAGGCCCAGATACGCAGTATTTT. Residues: CASSRLAGGPDTQYF.

This clonotype was picked up many times. The chain recombines TRBV12-3 or TRBV12-4 with TRBJ1-3; D remains unclear. CDR3 size: 15 residues. Trimming pared 1 base from V and 7 bases from J, leaving 14 bases between. CDR3 amino acids: CASSLGARSWNTIYF. DNA of the CDR3: TGTGCCAGCAGTTTAGGGGCCCGTTCTTGGAACACCATATATTTT.

This clonotype came up many times. The chain has TRBV29-1 and TRBJ2-1, with D possibly being TRBD2 (6 bases). The V and J ends lost 5 bases and 4 bases respectively, with 12 bases between them. This CDR3 comprises 13 residues. Germline CDR1 SQVTM, CDR2 ANQGSEA. The CDR3 loop is CSVRRVGYNEQFF. DNA of the CDR3: TGCAGCGTTAGGAGGGTCGGATACAATGAGCAGTTCTTC.

This clonotype appeared many times. This chain connects TRBV7-2 to TRBJ2-7; TRBD2 might be the D (5 bases). V shed 6 bases and J shed 4 bases, with 16 bases lying between them. CDR3 length equals 14 residues. Germline lookup yields CDR1 SGHTA and CDR2 FQGNSA. CDR3 nucleotide sequence: TGTGCCAGCAGAGAGGAGGAAAGCCATTACGAGCAGTACTTC. As protein: CASREEESHYEQYF.

This sequence joins TRBV24-1 and TRBJ2-1; 13 bases align to TRBD2. This CDR3 contains 14 residues. The germline V gene has CDR1 KGHDR and CDR2 SFDVKD. The junction had 3 bases not matched to a gene; V was cut back by 7 bases and J by 7 bases. CDR3 in DNA: TGTGCCACCAGCGAGACTAGCGGGAGGAATGAGCAGTTCTTC. Translating it yields CATSETSGRNEQFF.

This clonotype showed up many times. J is TRBJ2-7 and V is TRBV7-9, with 11 bases matching TRBD2. Per germline, CDR1 SEHNR and CDR2 FQNEAQ (reference sequence). The CDR3 totals 16 residues. Trimming took 5 bases from V and 5 from J; bases not matched to a gene: 11. The CDR3 region has the DNA TGTGCCAGCAGCCAGGAGGTAGCGGGAGGGCCAGACGAGCAGTACTTC. Encoded protein: CASSQEVAGGPDEQYF.

This clonotype appeared many times. The gene calls are TRBV28 and TRBJ1-3; D is uncertain. Germline assignment: CDR1 MDHEN and CDR2 SYDVKM. The CDR3 totals 13 residues. Trimming cost V 6 bases and J 4 bases, with 10 bases left between them. The CDR3 coding sequence is TGTGCCAGCAGCGGGGTATTGGGAAACACCATATATTTT. This gives the protein CASSGVLGNTIYF.

CDR3 nucleotide sequence: TGTGCCAGCAGCCCTCGGACTAGCGGGAGTGCCGAGCAGTACTTC. Its translation is CASSPRTSGSAEQYF. The V call is TRBV7-9, the J call TRBJ2-7; 13 bases align to TRBD2. CDR1 SEHNR and CDR2 FQNEAQ come from the germline V gene (reference sequence). CDR3 length equals 15 residues. J lost 6 bases, V lost 5 bases, and 7 bases had no gene match. Full variable domain (remainder filled in from reference TRBV7-9 and TRBJ2-7): DTGVSQNPRHKITKRGQNVTFRCDPISEHNRLYWYRQTLGQGPEFLTYFQNEAQLEKSRLLSDRFSAERPKGSFSTLEIQRTEQGDSAMYLCASSPRTSGSAEQYFGPGTRLTVT.

This clonotype was recorded many times. This chain connects TRBV5-1 to TRBJ2-5, with unresolved D. This CDR3 comprises 13 residues. V was shortened by 1 base and J by 2 bases, with 6 bases between the two germline ends. CDR1 and CDR2 from the germline V gene are SGHRS and YFSETQ. CDR3 region: CASSLNRQETQYF. As DNA, the CDR3 is TGCGCCAGCAGCTTGAACAGACAAGAGACCCAGTACTTC.

This clonotype was seen many times. The chain recombines TRBV29-1 with TRBJ2-2; the D gene could be TRBD1 or TRBD2 (5 bases each). The CDR3 sequence is 13 residues long. Germline loops: CDR1 SQVTM, CDR2 ANQGSEA. V lost 3 bases to trimming and J lost 7 bases, with 12 bases between them. CDR3 DNA sequence: TGCAGCGTTGATTCGGGGCGCAGCGGGGAGCTGTTTTTT. This encodes CSVDSGRSGELFF.

This clonotype occurred a few times. The chain links TRBV28 to TRBJ2-2; tentatively, D is TRBD2 (7 bases). The CDR3 sequence is 17 residues long. Trimming cost V 5 bases and J 4 bases, with 20 bases left between them. Germline V gene data show CDR1 as MDHEN and CDR2 as SYDVKM. DNA of the CDR3: TGTGCCAGCAGTAGGGCTTTTGGGGGGGCCGGCACCGGGGAGCTGTTTTTT. Residues: CASSRAFGGAGTGELFF.

This clonotype was counted ten times or more. This chain uses TRBV28 with TRBJ2-3; D may be TRBD2 (6 bases). The CDR3 has 14 amino acids. V shed 4 bases and J shed 6 bases, with 14 bases lying between them. Germline loops: CDR1 MDHEN, CDR2 SYDVKM. The CDR3 sequence is CASSSIRLGDTQYF. DNA of the CDR3: TGTGCCAGCAGTTCAATCCGACTAGGGGATACGCAGTATTTT. The full variable domain, completed using reference TRBV28 and TRBJ2-3, is DVKVTQSSRYLVKRTGEKVFLECVQDMDHENMFWYRQDPGLGLRLIYFSYDVKMKEKGDIPEGYSVSREKKERFSLILESASTNQTSMYLCASSSIRLGDTQYFGPGTRLTVL.

This clonotype was picked up many times. This rearrangement joins TRBV28 to TRBJ1-1; D ambiguous. CDR3 length equals 11 residues. Per germline, CDR1 MDHEN and CDR2 SYDVKM. V dropped 5 bases and J dropped 9 bases, with 10 bases sitting between them. The CDR3 DNA is TGTGCCAGCAGTGGCGCTTATCAAGCTTTCTTT. Its translation: CASSGAYQAFF.

The J gene is TRBJ2-5, the V gene TRBV9, with D perhaps TRBD1 (7 bases). Germline V gives CDR1 SGDLS, CDR2 YYNGEE. The CDR3 consists of 15 residues. With 3 bases removed from V and 7 bases from J, the gap between germline ends came to 19 bases. DNA for the CDR3: TGTGCCAGCAGCGGGGGACAGAGGGGGGAGGTGACCCAGTACTTC. Translating it yields CASSGGQRGEVTQYF.

This clonotype was recorded at least ten times. One end of the junction is discordant with germline, which a read error may explain. The chain recombines TRBV9 with TRBJ2-7, with TRBD2 matching 13 bases. Germline V gives CDR1 SGDLS, CDR2 YYNGEE. The CDR3 spans 13 residues. CDR3 region: CASSAGTSGAVRF. As DNA, the CDR3 is TGTGCCAGCAGCGCCGGGACTAGCGGGGCAGTTCGTTTT.

This clonotype appeared a few times. V usage is TRBV7-2 and J usage is TRBJ1-2, with D maybe TRBD1 (5 bases). Germline V CDR1 and CDR2: SGHTA, FQGNSA. V lost 2 bases and J lost 7, with 14 bases in between. The CDR3 runs to 14 residues. Here the CDR3 reads CASSLLRGLSGYTF. CDR3 nucleotide sequence: TGTGCCAGCAGCTTACTTCGGGGGTTAAGTGGCTACACCTTC.

Details on this clonotype: The CDR3 does not end in the conserved phenylalanine or tryptophan, so this is likely a read error. The chain has TRBV27 and TRBJ1-1; D is unclear. Germline CDR1 MNHEY, CDR2 SMNVEV (reference sequence). The CDR3 is 13 amino acids. The CDR3: CASSLSPSTQAFS. CDR3 DNA: TGTGCCAGCAGTTTATCGCCCAGCACTCAAGCTTTCTCT.